This T cell receptor beta chain was observed in a study of CD8 T cells in Susac syndrome. It was with random hexamers that about 0.45 to 1 ug RNA was reverse transcribed. An immunoSEQ multiplex PCR amplified TCR beta CDR3 over 54 Vbeta and 13 Jbeta. TCRdb passed the immunoSEQ multiplex PCR reads through MiXCR, listing each CDR3 protein once. The profile shows about 120,000 distinct CDR3 sequences, around 92% of them singletons. Germline V lookup: CDR1 GTSNPN, CDR2 SVGIG (reference sequence). The CDR3 is made up of 16 amino acids. The V end was cut by 0 bases, the J end by 8 bases, with 19 bases between. Sequencing of TCR beta was undertaken in CD8+ and CD4+ T cells derived from blood.

The rearrangement joins TRBV30 to TRBJ1-4; a possible D gene is TRBD1 (6 bases). Material for sequencing was CD4+ T cells from PBMCs. The receptor comes from a human donor with multiple sclerosis. The CDR3 reads CAWSVRFTGQKEKLFF. In DNA form, the CDR3 reads TGTGCCTGGAGTGTCCGATTCACGGGACAAAAGGAAAAACTGTTTTTT.